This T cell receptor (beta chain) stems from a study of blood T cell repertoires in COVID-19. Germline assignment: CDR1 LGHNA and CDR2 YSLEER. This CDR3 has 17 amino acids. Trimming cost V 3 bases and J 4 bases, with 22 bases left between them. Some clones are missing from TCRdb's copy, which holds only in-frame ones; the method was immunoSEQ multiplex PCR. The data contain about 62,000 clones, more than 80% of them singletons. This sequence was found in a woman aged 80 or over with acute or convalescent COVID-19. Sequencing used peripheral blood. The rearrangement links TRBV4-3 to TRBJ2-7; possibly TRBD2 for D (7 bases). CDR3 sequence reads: CASSQGSGGIWEYEQYF. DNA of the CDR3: TGCGCCAGCAGCCAGGGGTCGGGGGGCATATGGGAATACGAGCAGTACTTC.